This T cell receptor (beta chain) was sequenced during a study of T cell responses to AZD1222 COVID-19 vaccine. Profiled with immunoSEQ multiplex PCR; TCRdb holds only in-frame clones, not every one. Among over 150,000 clones listed, roughly 90% were seen once. Germline V gene sequence: CDR1 SQVTM, CDR2 ANQGSEA. Trimming removed 8 bases from V and 12 bases from J, with 17 bases in between. The CDR3 runs to 11 residues. Study-level findings and limits: In a largely white British group with more females than males, clonal diversity was possibly underestimated.

Remarks on this clone: Its specificity is unknown.

The sequencing used peripheral blood, collected on day 0 of AZD1222 vaccination. This sequence originates from an adult in good health. This chain links TRBV29-1 with TRBJ2-1, with D perhaps TRBD1 (5 bases). CDR3 amino acids: CSPAGPRGQFF. The DNA of the CDR3 is TGCAGCCCCGCCGGTCCAAGGGGGCAGTTCTTC.